One TCR beta chain is described in this entry. What it recognizes is unknown. TCRdb keeps only in-frame clones here, not all; method: immunoSEQ multiplex PCR. Of 84,000 or so clones listed, about 85% are singletons. The sample originates from a study of T cell responses to AZD1222 COVID-19 vaccine. Per germline, CDR1 LNHDA and CDR2 SQIVND (reference sequence). The CDR3 is made up of 14 amino acids. With 3 bases clipped from V and 8 bases from J, the junction kept 6 bases outside the gene matches. Study outcomes and limitations: Donors in the cohort were predominantly white British and more often female, and clonal diversity was possibly underestimated.

The sample in question was peripheral blood, obtained on day 0 of AZD1222 vaccination. The chain is built from TRBV19 and TRBJ2-1, with 8 positions matching TRBD2. The clonotype comes from an adult in good health. CDR3 in amino acids: CASSIREGVDEQFF. CDR3 DNA sequence: TGTGCCAGTAGTATCCGGGAGGGGGTCGATGAGCAGTTCTTC.